Below are 24 T cell receptor beta chains sequenced from a single sample in a study of regulatory T cells in long-lasting Graves disease. Indicated time point: persistent/refractory GD, antithyroid drugs over 5 years with positive TRAb. From RNA extracted from PBMCs, the TCR library was made. The TCR beta library used iRepertoire HTBI primers with Arm-PCR amplification of CDR3. TCRdb redid the calling of the multiplex PCR reads with MiXCR, one entry per CDR3 protein. The sample has fewer than 550,000 distinct CDR3 sequences; roughly a fifth are singletons. The starting material was peripheral blood mononuclear cells (PBMCs), obtained when the disease was refractory, from a patient treated with antithyroid drugs. All receptors come from a female donor with Graves disease.

About this clonotype: With a much larger clone just one base away, this may be a read error. V and J are TRBV28 and TRBJ2-2, with 7 bases that match TRBD2. The V segment lost 8 bases and the J segment 4 bases; nucleotides outside the gene matches: 4. The CDR3 consists of 13 residues. The V gene's germline CDR1 is MDHEN and CDR2 SYDVKM. In DNA, the CDR3 is TGTGCCAGCCTAGCGGTGACCACCGGGGAGCTGTTTTTT. Translating it yields CASLAVTTGELFF.

The chain links TRBV6-1 to TRBJ1-3, with a tentative D call TRBD1 (6 bases). CDR1 and CDR2 (germline): MNHNS, SASEGT. The V end was cut by 6 bases, the J end by 0 bases, with 12 bases between. This CDR3 region has 15 residues. The CDR3: CASRGGKSSGNTIYF. CDR3 bases: TGTGCCAGCAGAGGGGGAAAAAGCTCTGGAAACACCATATATTTT.

The genes are TRBV27 and TRBJ2-3; 7 nucleotides align to TRBD2. Germline V gives CDR1 MNHEY, CDR2 SMNVEV (reference sequence). V lost 0 bases, J lost 1 base, and 4 bases stayed unmatched. This CDR3 region has 16 residues. The chain's CDR3 is CASSLSGGSGTDTQYF. CDR3 DNA sequence: TGTGCCAGCAGTTTATCGGGCGGGAGTGGCACAGATACGCAGTATTTT.

This clonotype was detected ten times or more. The gene calls are TRBV28 and TRBJ1-1; the D is unclear. Trimming took 10 bases from V and 7 from J, leaving 19 bases between them. Germline V gene lookup returns CDR1 MDHEN and CDR2 SYDVKM. The CDR3 sequence is 13 residues long. CDR3 nucleotide sequence: TGTGCCACGGGGAGGGCGGGCGACTATGAAGCTTTCTTT. It codes for CATGRAGDYEAFF.

This clonotype was seen only a few times. This rearrangement joins TRBV7-9 to TRBJ2-4; 10 bases align to TRBD1. The CDR3 is 17 amino acids. CDR1 SEHNR and CDR2 FQNEAQ come from the germline V gene (reference sequence). V lost 4 bases, J lost 7 bases, and 13 bases stayed unmatched. DNA of the CDR3: TGTGCCAGCAGCTCGACAGGGGGCATGGGATTCGGCAACATTCAGTACTTC. Translation gives CASSSTGGMGFGNIQYF.

This clonotype has more than one count but fewer than ten. The chain has TRBV19 and TRBJ2-2; TRBD1 matches at 7 bases. The CDR3 has 16 residues. Germline CDR1 and CDR2: LNHDA and SQIVND (reference sequence). Germline trimming cut 1 base from V and 4 bases from J; bases unmatched to any gene: 6. The CDR3 loop reads CASSIVPGQRTGELFF. The DNA of the CDR3 is TGTGCCAGTAGTATAGTACCGGGACAGCGCACCGGGGAGCTGTTTTTT.

This clonotype was counted between two and nine times. The CDR3 sequence is CASSSGVRTEAFF. The CDR3 bases are TGTGCCAGCAGCTCAGGGGTACGGACTGAAGCTTTCTTT. The chain employs TRBV7-2 and TRBJ1-1; D perhaps matches TRBD1 (6 bases). Germline V gene sequence: CDR1 SGHTA, CDR2 FQGNSA. V lost 4 bases to trimming and J lost 5 bases, with 11 bases between them. CDR3 length: 13 residues.

There are a few counts of this clonotype. The V and J genes are TRBV19 and TRBJ1-2, with D uncertain. There are 11 residues in the CDR3. V was clipped by 1 base and J by 9 bases, with 6 bases between them. Germline V gives CDR1 LNHDA, CDR2 SQIVND (reference sequence). The CDR3 bases are TGTGCCAGTAGTATAGCCATGAGCTACACCTTC. Its translation is CASSIAMSYTF.

This clonotype was recorded at least ten times. The chain couples TRBV4-3 to TRBJ1-4; 10 bases line up with TRBD1. CDR1 is LGHNA, CDR2 YSLEER, per germline. This CDR3 comprises 15 residues. V dropped 1 base and J dropped 8; count of bases not matched to a gene: 4. DNA for the CDR3: TGCGCCAGCAGCCAAGGGGACAGGGGCGACGAAAAACTGTTTTTT. Translation: CASSQGDRGDEKLFF.

This clonotype was seen repeatedly, ten times or more. The chain couples TRBV12-3 or TRBV12-4 to TRBJ2-5; a weak D match, TRBD2 (5 bases). V was trimmed by 7 bases and J by 3 bases, leaving 12 bases between them. The CDR3 is 13 amino acids. CDR3 amino acids: CASTFGAEETQYF. CDR3 DNA sequence: TGTGCCAGCACCTTCGGAGCGGAAGAGACCCAGTACTTC.

The sample holds a few counts of this clonotype. The chain recombines TRBV7-9 with TRBJ1-5; TRBD1 might be the D (5 bases). The CDR3 has 17 amino acids. Per germline, CDR1 SEHNR and CDR2 FQNEAQ (reference sequence). Trimming cost V 6 bases and J 5 bases, with 23 bases left between them. This CDR3 reads CASRAGTAAGEDQPQHF. CDR3 bases: TGTGCCAGCAGAGCCGGGACCGCCGCGGGGGAGGATCAGCCCCAGCATTTT.

The rearrangement links TRBV4-2 to TRBJ1-1; D remains unclear. This CDR3 has 17 residues. From germline, CDR1 is LGHNA and CDR2 YNFKEQ. The germline V and J ends were trimmed by 1 base and 0 bases, with 15 bases remaining between them. The chain's CDR3 is CASSQADGRDMNTEAFF. In DNA form, the CDR3 reads TGTGCCAGCAGCCAAGCCGACGGACGGGATATGAACACTGAAGCTTTCTTT.

The V and J genes are TRBV20-1 and TRBJ2-5; TRBD1 or TRBD2 may be the D gene (6 bases each). CDR3 length: 11 amino acids. Germline CDR1 DFQATT, CDR2 SNEGSKA (reference sequence). V was trimmed by 6 bases and J by 5 bases, leaving 10 bases between them. The CDR3 DNA follows: TGCAGTGCAAGGGGGGCGGAGACCCAGTACTTC. This translates into CSARGAETQYF.

This clonotype has ten or more counts. The chain employs TRBV28 and TRBJ2-7, with 12 bases matching TRBD2. J lost 4 bases, V lost 4 bases, and 5 bases had no gene match. The germline gives CDR1 MDHEN, CDR2 SYDVKM. This CDR3 comprises 15 residues. CDR3 amino acids: CASSSPSGRGYEQYF. Here the CDR3 DNA reads TGTGCCAGCAGTTCCCCTAGCGGGAGGGGGTACGAGCAGTACTTC.

This clonotype was seen many times. The chain uses TRBV30 and TRBJ2-5; possibly TRBD1 for D (6 bases). Per the germline V gene, CDR1 is GTSNPN and CDR2 is SVGIG (reference sequence). Between the trimmed V and J ends, which lost 1 base and 3 bases, there was a span of 6 bases. The CDR3 extends over 12 amino acids. The chain's CDR3 is CAWSGQEETQYF. The CDR3 region has the DNA TGTGCCTGGAGTGGACAGGAAGAGACCCAGTACTTC.

This clonotype has only a few counts. The CDR3 DNA reads TGTGCCAGCTCACTCCCGCCGGCAGGTTACACTGAAGCTTTCTTT. The encoded protein is CASSLPPAGYTEAFF. The chain couples TRBV18 to TRBJ1-1; D ambiguous. The CDR3 is 15 residues long. V was pared by 4 bases and J by 3 bases, with 15 bases between. Germline V gene lookup returns CDR1 KGHSH and CDR2 LQKENI. The full variable domain, its missing parts supplied by reference TRBV18 and TRBJ1-1, is NAGVMQNPRHLVRRRGQEARLRCSPMKGHSHVYWYRQLPEEGLKFMVYLQKENIIDESGMPKERFSAEFPKEGPSILRIQQVVRGDSAAYFCASSLPPAGYTEAFFGQGTRLTVV.

J is TRBJ1-6 and V is TRBV20-1; D gene ambiguous. The CDR3 covers 11 residues. CDR1 and CDR2 (germline): DFQATT, SNEGSKA (reference sequence). V lost 5 bases and J 10 bases, leaving 9 bases between the germline ends. CDR3 nucleotides: TGCAGTGCTCCGAACGGGTCACCCCTCCACTTT. Encoded protein: CSAPNGSPLHF.

The gene calls are TRBV29-1 and TRBJ2-7, with D hard to call. Between the trimmed V and J ends, which lost 4 bases and 0 bases, there was a span of 16 bases. Per the germline V gene, CDR1 is SQVTM and CDR2 is ANQGSEA. The length of the CDR3 is 15 residues. CDR3: CSVATSDPSSYEQYF. CDR3 sequence (DNA): TGCAGCGTTGCTACCAGCGACCCGAGCTCCTACGAGCAGTACTTC.

V and J are TRBV12-3 or TRBV12-4 and TRBJ2-2; 8 nucleotides agree with TRBD2. With V trimmed by 6 bases and J by 4 bases, 13 bases remained unmatched. The CDR3 covers 17 residues. This chain's CDR3 is CASSITGQRESTGELFF. The CDR3 DNA sequence: TGTGCCAGCAGCATTACGGGCCAGCGGGAGAGCACCGGGGAGCTGTTTTTT.

This clonotype showed up just a few times. The chain recombines TRBV20-1 with TRBJ2-5; 7 bases line up with TRBD2. The junction had 9 bases not matched to a gene; V was cut back by 0 bases and J by 5 bases. Germline V gene data show CDR1 as DFQATT and CDR2 as SNEGSKA (reference sequence). This CDR3 has 15 amino acids. The CDR3: CSARDRLAVGETQYF. The DNA for the CDR3 is TGCAGTGCTAGAGATAGGCTAGCGGTTGGGGAGACCCAGTACTTC.

This clonotype has ten or more counts. The rearrangement links TRBV6-5 to TRBJ1-4, with a weak D call TRBD1 (5 bases). CDR3 length: 15 amino acids. Trimming removed 2 bases at V and 0 bases at J, with 7 bases between. Per germline, CDR1 MNHEY and CDR2 SVGAGI. The CDR3 sequence is CASSYGGTTNEKLFF. CDR3 sequence (DNA): TGTGCCAGCAGTTACGGGGGGACAACTAATGAAAAACTGTTTTTT.

This clonotype was recorded at least ten times. The rearrangement links TRBV11-2 to TRBJ2-4; D possibly corresponds to TRBD2 (6 bases). Germline CDR1 and CDR2: SGHAT and FQNNGV. With 1 base removed from V and 6 bases from J, the gap between germline ends came to 13 bases. There are 15 residues in the CDR3. The CDR3 protein is CASSLVARGVNIQYF. The DNA for the CDR3 is TGTGCCAGCAGCTTAGTGGCACGCGGGGTAAACATTCAGTACTTC.

V is TRBV6-2 or TRBV6-3 and J is TRBJ2-2; 10 bases fit TRBD1. CDR1 and CDR2 from the germline V gene are MNHEY and SVGEGT. The CDR3 spans 15 residues. After removal of 4 bases from V and 3 bases from J, the junction contained 2 bases not matched to a gene. CDR3 region: CASSWTGGYTGELFF. The CDR3, as DNA: TGTGCCAGCAGTTGGACAGGGGGGTACACCGGGGAGCTGTTTTTT.

The chain joins TRBV6-1 to TRBJ1-2; 7 bases line up with TRBD1. Germline CDR1 MNHNS, CDR2 SASEGT. This CDR3 has 17 amino acids. V shed 5 bases, J shed 4 bases, and the junction held 16 bases outside the gene matches. DNA for the CDR3: TGTGCCAGCAGTCCACAAACAGGACAGGCCCCTCGCTATGGCTACACCTTC. As protein: CASSPQTGQAPRYGYTF.